The rows below give T cell receptor beta chains drawn from one sample of a study of CD8 T cells in ankylosing spondylitis. TCRdb reanalysed the 5' RACE reads using MiXCR and keeps one entry per CDR3 protein. The sample has 300,000 to 350,000 distinct CDR3 sequences; roughly 11% are singletons. Sequencing was carried out using blood, either unsorted or a sorted T cell fraction (not recorded which). Source of these receptors: a female donor with ankylosing spondylitis or in good health (not recorded which). Each CDR3 is given with its conserved first and last residue. Fields, in order: D gene, CDR3 length, clone size, J gene, V gene, CDR3 protein, CDR3 DNA. D genes are given only for firm matches. Part of the rows lack a size; the others show once, few, many or a class for expanded clones.

- | 13 | - | TRBJ2-5 | TRBV12-5 | CASGQQGQETQYF | TGTGCTAGTGGTCAACAGGGTCAAGAGACCCAGTACTTC
- | 15 | - | TRBJ2-1 | TRBV7-9 | CASSFGLASYNEQFF | TGTGCCAGCAGCTTTGGGCTAGCCTCCTACAATGAGCAGTTCTTC
- | 12 | many | TRBJ2-1 | TRBV20-1 | CSASLDTHEQFF | TGCAGTGCTAGTCTTGATACCCATGAGCAGTTCTTC
TRBD1 | 16 | many | TRBJ1-5 | TRBV5-1 | CASSLNGQGGNQPQHF | TGCGCCAGCAGCTTAAATGGACAGGGAGGCAATCAGCCCCAGCATTTT
TRBD2 | 15 | many | TRBJ2-3 | TRBV5-1 | CASRQNAAGADTQYF | TGCGCCAGCAGACAGAATGCGGCGGGAGCAGATACGCAGTATTTT
- | 14 | few | TRBJ1-5 | TRBV20-1 | CSAITTVHNQPQHF | TGCAGTGCCATAACTACTGTGCACAATCAGCCCCAGCATTTT
- | 15 | few | TRBJ2-7 | TRBV6-1 | CASTQGPAQMFEQYF | TGTGCCAGCACCCAAGGGCCGGCCCAGATGTTCGAGCAGTACTTC
- | 13 | few | TRBJ2-7 | TRBV10-2 | CASSQDGLYEQYF | TGCGCCAGCAGTCAGGACGGATTGTACGAGCAGTACTTC
TRBD2 | 16 | - | TRBJ2-1 | TRBV12-3/TRBV12-4 | CASSLGALAVYNEQFF | TGTGCCAGCAGTTTAGGGGCGCTAGCGGTTTACAATGAGCAGTTCTTC
- | 16 | few | TRBJ2-3 | TRBV5-1 | CASRPSAEHSTDTQYF | TGCGCCAGCAGGCCGTCGGCGGAGCATAGCACAGATACGCAGTATTTT
- | 13 | many | TRBJ1-5 | TRBV10-3 | CAIGTESNQPQHF | TGTGCCATAGGGACTGAGAGCAATCAGCCCCAGCATTTT
TRBD2 | 16 | - | TRBJ2-5 | TRBV29-1 | CSVPTSGGAFGETQYF | TGCAGCGTCCCGACTAGCGGGGGGGCTTTCGGAGAGACCCAGTACTTC
TRBD2 | 15 | many | TRBJ2-3 | TRBV7-7 | CASSPLAGGQDTQYF | TGTGCCAGCAGCCCACTAGCGGGAGGGCAGGATACGCAGTATTTT
- | 15 | many | TRBJ2-2 | TRBV7-2 | CASSLVGESHRELFF | TGTGCCAGCAGCTTAGTTGGCGAAAGCCACCGGGAGCTGTTTTTT
- | 15 | - | TRBJ2-1 | TRBV11-2 | CASSLGLAKTGEQFF | TGTGCCAGCAGCTTAGGTCTAGCAAAGACCGGTGAGCAGTTCTTC
TRBD1 | 15 | many | TRBJ1-1 | TRBV10-3 | CAISGWDRRNTEAFF | TGTGCCATCAGTGGTTGGGACAGGAGGAACACTGAAGCTTTCTTT
- | 13 | many | TRBJ1-5 | TRBV10-3 | CAITGNTDQPQHF | TGTGCCATCACTGGAAACACCGATCAGCCCCAGCATTTT
- | 15 | many | TRBJ1-2 | TRBV5-1 | CASSLGGPGSGGYTF | TGCGCCAGCAGCTTGGGGGGTCCCGGCTCTGGTGGCTACACCTTC
- | 16 | - | TRBJ1-2 | TRBV7-2 | CASSPQGRVEIRGYTF | TGTGCCAGCAGCCCCCAAGGACGGGTCGAGATTAGGGGCTACACCTTC
- | 14 | many | TRBJ1-2 | TRBV20-1 | CSARAGATVGGYTF | TGCAGTGCTAGAGCCGGTGCTACCGTGGGTGGCTACACCTTC
- | 13 | - | TRBJ2-7 | TRBV7-3 | CASSLTAWDEQYF | TGTGCCAGCAGCCTCACCGCTTGGGACGAGCAGTACTTC
- | 15 | few | TRBJ1-2 | TRBV20-1 | CSARDLLTDHIGYTF | TGCAGTGCTAGAGATCTCCTGACGGACCACATAGGCTACACCTTC
- | 14 | many | TRBJ1-4 | TRBV5-1 | CASRVQPYGEKLFF | TGCGCCAGCAGAGTCCAGCCCTATGGTGAAAAACTGTTTTTT
- | 15 | many | TRBJ2-3 | TRBV7-2 | CASSLGSPSTDTQYF | TGTGCCAGCAGCTTAGGGTCCCCGAGCACAGATACGCAGTATTTT
- | 15 | many | TRBJ2-2 | TRBV29-1 | CSVDRDTNNTGELFF | TGCAGCGTTGATCGTGACACAAACAACACCGGGGAGCTGTTTTTT
- | 14 | few | TRBJ2-1 | TRBV20-1 | CSAQQGSQDNEQFF | TGCAGTGCGCAACAGGGTAGCCAAGACAATGAGCAGTTCTTC
TRBD1 | 15 | - | TRBJ2-2 | TRBV20-1 | CSASDPGGETGELFF | TGCAGTGCTAGCGACCCAGGGGGCGAGACCGGGGAGCTGTTTTTT
TRBD1 | 16 | many | TRBJ2-1 | TRBV5-5 | CASSLYIGTAYNEQFF | TGTGCCAGCAGCTTGTACATAGGGACAGCTTACAATGAGCAGTTCTTC
- | 14 | - | TRBJ2-3 | TRBV29-1 | CSANVQVGADTQYF | TGCAGCGCCAACGTCCAGGTGGGGGCAGATACGCAGTATTTT
- | 14 | many | TRBJ1-2 | TRBV10-3 | CAISALQGKNGYTF | TGTGCCATCAGCGCACTACAGGGAAAGAATGGCTACACCTTC
- | 16 | - | TRBJ1-5 | TRBV5-5 | CASSPLGQGSNQPQHF | TGTGCCAGCAGCCCTCTTGGGCAGGGTAGCAATCAGCCCCAGCATTTT
- | 12 | many | TRBJ2-3 | TRBV28 | CASSPLADTQYF | TGTGCCAGCAGCCCTTTGGCAGATACGCAGTATTTT
- | 14 | - | TRBJ2-1 | TRBV28 | CASSSTDPGDEQFF | TGTGCCAGCAGTTCGACGGACCCCGGGGATGAGCAGTTCTTC
- | 15 | few | TRBJ2-7 | TRBV12-3/TRBV12-4 | CASSPSGGVPPGQYF | TGTGCCAGCAGTCCTTCTGGGGGCGTGCCCCCTGGGCAGTACTTC
- | 12 | many | TRBJ2-1 | TRBV7-9 | CASSFRTGEQFF | TGTGCCAGCAGCTTCCGAACCGGTGAGCAGTTCTTC
TRBD2 | 15 | many | TRBJ2-7 | TRBV3-1 | CASSQGASGTYEQYF | TGTGCCAGCAGCCAAGGGGCTAGCGGAACCTACGAGCAGTACTTC
- | 18 | many | TRBJ2-3 | TRBV6-1 | CASSDRTAEPRGTDTQYF | TGTGCCAGCAGTGACCGGACAGCAGAGCCTAGGGGCACAGATACGCAGTATTTT
TRBD2 | 20 | - | TRBJ2-2 | TRBV7-8 | CASSPRPGLAPTVNTGELFF | TGTGCCAGCAGCCCGCGACCGGGACTAGCGCCTACTGTGAACACCGGGGAGCTGTTTTTT
- | 11 | - | TRBJ2-1 | TRBV12-3/TRBV12-4 | CAGGRGDEQFF | TGTGCCGGCGGGCGCGGGGATGAGCAGTTCTTC
- | 12 | - | TRBJ2-6 | TRBV20-1 | CSARVVANVLTF | TGCAGTGCTAGAGTGGTGGCCAACGTCCTGACTTTC
- | 14 | many | TRBJ1-6 | TRBV5-1 | CASSPDGSNSPLHF | TGCGCCAGCAGCCCGGACGGATCAAATTCACCCCTCCACTTT
- | 16 | many | TRBJ1-1 | TRBV5-1 | CASSPKPGPLNTEAFF | TGCGCCAGCAGCCCAAAACCGGGACCGCTAAACACTGAAGCTTTCTTT
- | 14 | many | TRBJ2-1 | TRBV12-3/TRBV12-4 | CASSAVDGHNEQFF | TGTGCCAGCAGTGCCGTGGACGGCCACAATGAGCAGTTCTTC
- | 17 | - | TRBJ1-5 | TRBV18 | CASSPRGPDYSNQPQHF | TGTGCCAGCTCACCACGAGGGCCGGATTATAGCAATCAGCCCCAGCATTTT
- | 10 | many | TRBJ2-1 | TRBV29-1 | CSVDYNEQFF | TGCAGCGTTGACTACAATGAGCAGTTCTTC
- | 15 | few | TRBJ1-1 | TRBV18 | CASSPIDSMNTEAFF | TGTGCCAGCTCACCTATAGACAGCATGAACACTGAAGCTTTCTTT
- | 18 | - | TRBJ2-1 | TRBV7-9 | CASSHAGVGGLLYNEQFF | TGTGCCAGCAGCCACGCGGGCGTCGGGGGCCTGTTATACAATGAGCAGTTCTTC